A selection of T cell receptor beta chains follows, all from one sample in a study of glioma-infiltrating T cells after dendritic cell vaccination. Produced via immunoSEQ multiplex PCR; TCRdb's table is partial and in-frame only. The data contain tens of thousands of clones, 80% to 85% of them singletons. The material was blood, obtained before dendritic cell vaccination. The receptors were sampled from a human donor with glioblastoma. Each CDR3 is given with its conserved first and last residue. A D gene is named only where the DNA matches it firmly. Expanded clones are given a class, and other clones once, few, many or no size at all.

TRBJ2-3	TRBV15	14	NA	NA	TGTGCCACCAGCCTCCTTCTTAGCACAGATACGCAGTATTTT	CATSLLLSTDTQYF
TRBJ1-5	TRBV28	14	NA	once	TGTGCCAGCAGTTCCACACCGCCGGGTCAGCCCCAGCATTTT	CASSSTPPGQPQHF
TRBJ2-7	TRBV7-6	12	TRBD1	NA	TGTGCCAGCAGCCGGACAGGGCAAGAGCAGTACTTC	CASSRTGQEQYF
TRBJ1-6	TRBV4-1	15	NA	NA	TGCGCCAGCGCTTTGGGGCGCTCCTATAATTCACCCCTCCACTTT	CASALGRSYNSPLHF
TRBJ2-3	TRBV5-8	18	TRBD2	NA	TGTGCCAGCAGCTTGTTAACTAGCGGGGGGATTTCCACAGATACGCAGTATTTT	CASSLLTSGGISTDTQYF
TRBJ1-4	TRBV2	16	TRBD1	NA	TGTGCCAGCAGTGTACCCTTACAGGGGGGCGATGAAAAACTGTTTTTT	CASSVPLQGGDEKLFF
TRBJ2-2	TRBV15	18	TRBD2	NA	TGTGCCACCAGCAGGGACGGACTAGCGGGGACCCAGGGCGGGGAGCTGTTTTTT	CATSRDGLAGTQGGELFF
TRBJ2-7	TRBV19	15	NA	NA	TGTGCCAGTAGCACCGCCGGGGGACAGCACTACGAGCAGTACTTC	CASSTAGGQHYEQYF
TRBJ2-1	TRBV5-1	16	TRBD1	NA	TGCGCCAGCAGCCCCCAGACAGGGGGCACCTACAATGAGCAGTTCTTC	CASSPQTGGTYNEQFF
TRBJ2-2	TRBV11-3	14	NA	NA	TGTGCCAGCAGGTCGGAGGAGAACACCGGGGAGCTGTTTTTT	CASRSEENTGELFF
TRBJ2-4	TRBV5-1	14	TRBD1	NA	TGCGCCAGCAGCTCCGGGACAGGGAATACCATTCAGTACTTC	CASSSGTGNTIQYF
TRBJ1-6	TRBV6-5	16	NA	once	TGTGCCAGCAGTTACGCCGGGCAGGGTAACTCTTCACCCCTCCACTTT	CASSYAGQGNSSPLHF
TRBJ2-2	TRBV5-1	14	NA	NA	TGCGCCAGCAGCCGGGACACCAACACCGGGGAGCTGTTTTTT	CASSRDTNTGELFF
TRBJ1-1	TRBV5-1	15	NA	NA	TGCGCCAGCAGCTTGGTTGGGCCTTCGAACACTGAAGCTTTCTTT	CASSLVGPSNTEAFF
TRBJ2-1	TRBV15	12	NA	NA	TGTGCCACCAGCAGAGCTCTAGCGCCTGAGTTCTTC	CATSRALAPEFF
TRBJ2-4	TRBV6-1	12	NA	few	TGTGCCAGCAGCGCAACAGGGAACATTCAGTACTTC	CASSATGNIQYF
TRBJ1-5	TRBV5-4	13	NA	once	TGTGCCAGCAGCTCCGACAGGAATCAGCCCCAGCATTTT	CASSSDRNQPQHF
TRBJ1-1	TRBV6-5	13	TRBD1	few	TGTGCCAGCAGGGACAGGGCTGGCACTGAAGCTTTCTTT	CASRDRAGTEAFF
TRBJ1-4	TRBV5-4	15	NA	NA	TGTGCCAGCAGCAGAGCAAGGAGCCTTAATGAAAAACTGTTTTTT	CASSRARSLNEKLFF
TRBJ2-3	TRBV5-1	17	TRBD2	few	TGCGCCAGCAGCTTGGAGGGACTAGCGGGGTTTACAGATACGCAGTATTTT	CASSLEGLAGFTDTQYF
TRBJ1-5	TRBV2	16	TRBD1	NA	TGTGCCAGCAGTGACGGACAGGTGGGCCTCAATCAGCCCCAGCATTTT	CASSDGQVGLNQPQHF
TRBJ2-7	TRBV5-1	15	TRBD1	NA	TGCGCCAGCAGCCCCGGGACAGGGGTGTTCAACGAGCAGTACTTC	CASSPGTGVFNEQYF
TRBJ1-3	TRBV6-1	16	TRBD1	few	TGTGCCAGCAGTGAAAGACAGGGGAATGCAGGAAACACCATATATTTT	CASSERQGNAGNTIYF
TRBJ1-3	TRBV25-1	16	NA	NA	TGTGCCAGCAGTCGGACGGAGGGGCACTCTGGAAACACCATATATTTT	CASSRTEGHSGNTIYF
TRBJ2-4	TRBV6-6	14	NA	NA	TGTGCCAGCAGCCCCAGTCTAGCCAAAAACATTCAGTACTTC	CASSPSLAKNIQYF
TRBJ1-1	TRBV6-5	12	NA	NA	TGTGCCAGCAGCTTCCTAGGCACTGAAGCTTTCTTT	CASSFLGTEAFF
TRBJ2-3	TRBV2	14	NA	NA	TGTGCCAGCAGTGGAGGCAGGGCGGCAGATACGCAGTATTTT	CASSGGRAADTQYF
TRBJ2-7	TRBV19	15	TRBD1	NA	TGTGCCAGTAGTATAGCGGGACAGGGCCCCTACGAGCAGTACTTC	CASSIAGQGPYEQYF
TRBJ1-1	TRBV6-6	14	NA	NA	TGTGCCAGCAGTTACCCTCGGCGGAGTACTGAAGCTTTCTTT	CASSYPRRSTEAFF
TRBJ1-5	TRBV2	12	NA	NA	TGTGCCAGCAGTTTTATAAATCAGCCCCAGCATTTT	CASSFINQPQHF
TRBJ1-3	TRBV9	16	NA	NA	TGTGCCAGCAGCGTAGGGGGAGGTCAACAGGGAAACACCATATATTTT	CASSVGGGQQGNTIYF
TRBJ2-7	TRBV28	11	NA	NA	TGTGCCAGCAGATCTTCGGGTAAGCAGTACTTC	CASRSSGKQYF
TRBJ2-3	TRBV9	14	TRBD2	NA	TGTGCCAGCAGCCCGGGGGGTTACACAGATACGCAGTATTTT	CASSPGGYTDTQYF
TRBJ2-3	TRBV30	15	TRBD2	NA	TGTGCCTGGAGTAGAGGAGCGGGACGCACAGATACGCAGTATTTT	CAWSRGAGRTDTQYF
TRBJ2-3	TRBV4-1	16	TRBD2	NA	TGCGCCAGCAGCCTGTCAACTAGCGGAACCACAGATACGCAGTATTTT	CASSLSTSGTTDTQYF
TRBJ2-5	TRBV9	15	NA	few	TGTGCCAGCAGCGTAGACGACAGAGTTGAAGAGACCCAGTACTTC	CASSVDDRVEETQYF
TRBJ1-5	TRBV19	15	TRBD1	NA	TGTGCCAGTAGTCAGGCAGGGGGCAGCAATCAGCCCCAGCATTTT	CASSQAGGSNQPQHF
TRBJ1-2	TRBV27	13	NA	few	TGTGCCAGCAGTACCCGGACAGCGAGAGGCTACACCTTC	CASSTRTARGYTF
TRBJ2-7	TRBV7-9	14	TRBD1	once	TGTGCCAGCAGCCCGGACAGGTCATCCTACGAGCAGTACTTC	CASSPDRSSYEQYF
TRBJ2-7	TRBV15	14	TRBD1	NA	TGTGCCACCAGCCAAGACAGGGGAAACTACGAGCAGTACTTC	CATSQDRGNYEQYF
TRBJ1-5	TRBV5-1	15	NA	NA	TGCGCCAGCAGCTTGGACAGTAGAAGCAATCAGCCCCAGCATTTT	CASSLDSRSNQPQHF
TRBJ2-1	TRBV28	18	TRBD2	NA	TGTGCCAGCAGACCGACTAGCGGGGGGGGTAGCTCCTACAATGAGCAGTTCTTC	CASRPTSGGGSSYNEQFF
TRBJ1-1	TRBV19	14	NA	NA	TGTGCCAGTAGTTCGTTACAGGGGAACACTGAAGCTTTCTTT	CASSSLQGNTEAFF
TRBJ2-2	TRBV5-1	17	TRBD2	NA	TGCGCCAGCACCTTCGGGCGGGGGTCCCGAGGGACCGGGGAGCTGTTTTTT	CASTFGRGSRGTGELFF
TRBJ1-5	TRBV19	15	NA	NA	TGTGCCAGTATGAGGAACAGGGCGGCAGATCAGCCCCAGCATTTT	CASMRNRAADQPQHF